The clone carrying this T cell receptor (beta chain) has only a few counts. Its antigen is undetermined. Both TRBC1 and TRBC2 were covered by a beta constant-region primer of two equimolar oligonucleotides. The ligated cDNA underwent four PCR rounds using SP2 and nested alpha and beta constant-region primers. One entry per CDR3 protein results from TCRdb running MiXCR on the UMI-ligation and nested PCR reads. The sample lists 90,000 to 120,000 distinct CDR3 sequences, approximately 14% occurring once. The entry originates in a study of naive and memory T cell subsets. Study-level findings and limits: Especially in CD8 cells, naive repertoires contained a few larger clonotypes, possibly CD45RA-re-expressing memory cells. In CD4 and CD8 cells, diversity dropped from naive through EMRA.

The germline V and J ends were trimmed by 0 bases and 8 bases, with 12 bases remaining between them. The CDR3 contains 14 residues. CDR1 is SGDLS and CDR2 is YYNGEE in the germline V gene. Sequencing was done on a sample of naive CD8+ T cells from blood. The chain links TRBV9 to TRBJ2-1, with D perhaps assigned TRBD1 or TRBD2 (5 bases each). The receptor was derived from a human donor in good health. DNA for the CDR3: TGTGCCAGCAGCGTAGATTTGAGGGGCGATGAGCAGTTCTTC. Residues: CASSVDLRGDEQFF.